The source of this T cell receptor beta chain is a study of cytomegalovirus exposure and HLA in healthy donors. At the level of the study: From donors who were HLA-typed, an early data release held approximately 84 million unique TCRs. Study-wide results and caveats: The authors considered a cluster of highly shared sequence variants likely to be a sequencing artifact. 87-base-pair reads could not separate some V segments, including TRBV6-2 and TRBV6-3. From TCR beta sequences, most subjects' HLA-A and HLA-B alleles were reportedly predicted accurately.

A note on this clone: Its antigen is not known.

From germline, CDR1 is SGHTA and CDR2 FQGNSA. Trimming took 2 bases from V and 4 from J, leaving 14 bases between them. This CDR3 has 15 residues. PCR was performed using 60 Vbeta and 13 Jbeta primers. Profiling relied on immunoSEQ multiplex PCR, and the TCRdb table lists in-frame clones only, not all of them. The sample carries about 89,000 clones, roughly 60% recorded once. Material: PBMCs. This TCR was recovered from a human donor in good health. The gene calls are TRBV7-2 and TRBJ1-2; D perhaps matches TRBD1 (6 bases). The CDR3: CASSLLAGATYGYTF. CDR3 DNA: TGTGCCAGCAGCTTACTGGCAGGGGCTACCTATGGCTACACCTTC.